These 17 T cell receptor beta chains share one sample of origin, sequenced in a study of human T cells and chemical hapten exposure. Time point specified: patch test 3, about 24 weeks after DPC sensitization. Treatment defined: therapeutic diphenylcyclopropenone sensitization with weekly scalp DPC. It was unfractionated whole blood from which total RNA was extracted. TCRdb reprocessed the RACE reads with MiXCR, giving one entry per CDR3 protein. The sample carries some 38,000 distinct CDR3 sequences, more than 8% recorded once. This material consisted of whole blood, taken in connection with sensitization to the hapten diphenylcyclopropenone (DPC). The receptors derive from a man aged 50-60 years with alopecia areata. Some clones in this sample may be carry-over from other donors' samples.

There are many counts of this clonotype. The CDR3 bases are TGTGCCAGCAGCAGAGGGGGAAACAATCAGCCCCAGCATTTT. Translation gives CASSRGGNNQPQHF. The J gene is TRBJ1-5, the V gene TRBV3-1; D possibly corresponds to TRBD1 (6 bases). Germline V gene lookup returns CDR1 LGHDT and CDR2 YNNKEL (reference sequence). The length of the CDR3 is 14 residues. Trimming stripped 5 bases from V and 3 bases from J, with 11 bases between.

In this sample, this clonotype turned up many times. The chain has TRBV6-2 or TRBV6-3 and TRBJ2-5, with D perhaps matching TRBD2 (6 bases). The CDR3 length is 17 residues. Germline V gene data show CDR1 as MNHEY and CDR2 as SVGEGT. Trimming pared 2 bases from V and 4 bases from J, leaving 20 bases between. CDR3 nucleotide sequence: TGTGCCAGCAGTTACCCTCTAGGACGGGAGAGGAGAGAGACCCAGTACTTC. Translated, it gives CASSYPLGRERRETQYF.

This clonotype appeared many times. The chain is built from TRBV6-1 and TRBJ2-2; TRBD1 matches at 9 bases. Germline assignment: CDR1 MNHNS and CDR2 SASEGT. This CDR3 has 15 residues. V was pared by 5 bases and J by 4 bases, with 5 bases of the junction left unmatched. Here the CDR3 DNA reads TGTGCCAGCAGTTCCGGGACAGGGCGCACCGGGGAGCTGTTTTTT. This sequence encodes CASSSGTGRTGELFF.

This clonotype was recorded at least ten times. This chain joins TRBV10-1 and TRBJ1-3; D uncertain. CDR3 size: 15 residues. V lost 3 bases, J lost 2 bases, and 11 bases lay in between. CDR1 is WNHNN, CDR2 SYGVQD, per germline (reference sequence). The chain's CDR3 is CASSDSPGAGNTIYF. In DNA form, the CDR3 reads TGCGCCAGCAGTGACTCGCCCGGGGCTGGAAACACCATATATTTT.

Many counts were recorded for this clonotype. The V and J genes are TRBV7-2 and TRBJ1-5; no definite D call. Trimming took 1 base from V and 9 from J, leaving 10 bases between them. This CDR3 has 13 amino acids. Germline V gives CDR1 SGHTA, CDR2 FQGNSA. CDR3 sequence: CASSLDPTSPQHF. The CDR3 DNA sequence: TGTGCCAGCAGCTTAGACCCCACCTCGCCCCAGCATTTT.

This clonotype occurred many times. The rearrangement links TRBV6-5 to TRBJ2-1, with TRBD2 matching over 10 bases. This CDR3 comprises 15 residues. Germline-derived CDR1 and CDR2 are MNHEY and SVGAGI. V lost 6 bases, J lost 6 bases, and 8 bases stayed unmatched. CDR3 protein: CASSSGSGRSNEQFF. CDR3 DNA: TGTGCCAGCAGCTCAGGTAGCGGGAGGTCCAATGAGCAGTTCTTC.

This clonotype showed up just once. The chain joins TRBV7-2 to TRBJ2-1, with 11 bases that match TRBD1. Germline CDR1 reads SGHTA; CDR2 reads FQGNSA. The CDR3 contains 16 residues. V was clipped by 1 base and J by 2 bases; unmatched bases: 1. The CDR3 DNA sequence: TGTGCCAGCAGCTTAGTGGGACAGGGGGCCTACAATGAGCAGTTCTTC. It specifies CASSLVGQGAYNEQFF.

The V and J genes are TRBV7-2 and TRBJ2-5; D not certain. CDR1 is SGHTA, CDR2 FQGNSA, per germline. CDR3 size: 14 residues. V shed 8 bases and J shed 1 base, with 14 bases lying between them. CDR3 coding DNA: TGTGCCAGCCAATCCCGGACCTCCCAAGAGACCCAGTACTTC. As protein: CASQSRTSQETQYF.

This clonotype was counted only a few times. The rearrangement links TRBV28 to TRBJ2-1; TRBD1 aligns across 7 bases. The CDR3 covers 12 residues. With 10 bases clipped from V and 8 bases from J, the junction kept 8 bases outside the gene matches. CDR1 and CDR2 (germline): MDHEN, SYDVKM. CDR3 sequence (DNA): TGTGCCACCTCGGGACAGCGTCATGAGCAGTTCTTC. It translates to CATSGQRHEQFF.

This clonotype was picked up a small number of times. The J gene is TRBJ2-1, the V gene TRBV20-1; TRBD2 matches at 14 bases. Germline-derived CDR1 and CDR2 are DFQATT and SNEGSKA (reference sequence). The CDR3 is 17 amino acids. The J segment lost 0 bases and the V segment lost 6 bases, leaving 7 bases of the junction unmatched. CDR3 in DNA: TGCAGTGCAGAGGGACTAGCGGGAGAGCGCTCCTACAATGAGCAGTTCTTC. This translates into CSAEGLAGERSYNEQFF.

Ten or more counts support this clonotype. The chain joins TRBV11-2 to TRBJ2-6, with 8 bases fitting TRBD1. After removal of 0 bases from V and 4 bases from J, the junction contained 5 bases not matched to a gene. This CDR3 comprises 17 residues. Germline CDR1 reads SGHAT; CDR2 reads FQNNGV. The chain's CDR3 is CASSLEGRGRGANVLTF. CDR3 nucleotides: TGTGCCAGCAGCTTAGAGGGCAGGGGGCGCGGGGCCAACGTCCTGACTTTC.

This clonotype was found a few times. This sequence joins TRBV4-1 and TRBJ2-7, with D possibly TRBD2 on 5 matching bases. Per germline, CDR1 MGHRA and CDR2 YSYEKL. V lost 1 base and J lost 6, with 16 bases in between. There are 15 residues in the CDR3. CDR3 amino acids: CASSQVPREGSEQYF. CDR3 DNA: TGCGCCAGCAGCCAAGTTCCACGGGAAGGCAGCGAGCAGTACTTC.

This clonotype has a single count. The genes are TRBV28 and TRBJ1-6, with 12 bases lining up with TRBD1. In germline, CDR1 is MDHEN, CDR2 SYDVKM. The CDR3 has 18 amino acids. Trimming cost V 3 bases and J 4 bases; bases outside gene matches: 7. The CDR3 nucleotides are TGTGCCAGCAGTTTTGGGACAGGGGGCGCGAGATATAATTCACCCCTCCACTTT. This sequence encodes CASSFGTGGARYNSPLHF. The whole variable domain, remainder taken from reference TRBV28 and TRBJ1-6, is DVKVTQSSRYLVKRTGEKVFLECVQDMDHENMFWYRQDPGLGLRLIYFSYDVKMKEKGDIPEGYSVSREKKERFSLILESASTNQTSMYLCASSFGTGGARYNSPLHFGNGTRLTVT.

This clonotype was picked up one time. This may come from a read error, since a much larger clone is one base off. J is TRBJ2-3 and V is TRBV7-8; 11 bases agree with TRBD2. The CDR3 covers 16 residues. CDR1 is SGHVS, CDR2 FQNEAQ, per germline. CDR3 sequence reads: CVSSFLAGGSTDTQYF. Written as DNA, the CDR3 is TGTGTCAGCAGCTTCCTAGCGGGAGGAAGCACAGATACGCAGTATTTT.

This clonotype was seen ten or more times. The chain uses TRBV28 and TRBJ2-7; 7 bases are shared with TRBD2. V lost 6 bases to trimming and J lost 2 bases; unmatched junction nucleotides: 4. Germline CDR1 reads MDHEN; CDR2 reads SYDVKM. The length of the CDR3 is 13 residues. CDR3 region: CASRSGGAYEQYF. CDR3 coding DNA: TGTGCCAGCAGGTCGGGAGGTGCCTACGAGCAGTACTTC. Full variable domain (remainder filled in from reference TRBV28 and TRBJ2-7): DVKVTQSSRYLVKRTGEKVFLECVQDMDHENMFWYRQDPGLGLRLIYFSYDVKMKEKGDIPEGYSVSREKKERFSLILESASTNQTSMYLCASRSGGAYEQYFGPGTRLTVT.

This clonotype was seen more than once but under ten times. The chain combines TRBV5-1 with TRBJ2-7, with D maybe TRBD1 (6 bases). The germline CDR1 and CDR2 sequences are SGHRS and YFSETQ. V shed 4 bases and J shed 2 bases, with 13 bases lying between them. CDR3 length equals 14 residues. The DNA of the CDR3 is TGCGCCAGCAGCGACAGGTTTCCCACCTACGAGCAGTACTTC. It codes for CASSDRFPTYEQYF. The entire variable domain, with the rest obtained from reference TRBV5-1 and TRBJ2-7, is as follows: KAGVTQTPRYLIKTRGQQVTLSCSPISGHRSVSWYQQTPGQGLQFLFEYFSETQRNKGNFPGRFSGRQFSNSRSEMNVSTLELGDSALYLCASSDRFPTYEQYFGPGTRLTVT.

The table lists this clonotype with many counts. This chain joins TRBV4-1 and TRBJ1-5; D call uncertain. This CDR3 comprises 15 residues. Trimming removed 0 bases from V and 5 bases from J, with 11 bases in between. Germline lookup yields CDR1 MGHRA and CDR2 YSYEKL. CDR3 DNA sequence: TGCGCCAGCAGCCAAGATCTCGGAGGGTATCAGCCCCAGCATTTT. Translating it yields CASSQDLGGYQPQHF.